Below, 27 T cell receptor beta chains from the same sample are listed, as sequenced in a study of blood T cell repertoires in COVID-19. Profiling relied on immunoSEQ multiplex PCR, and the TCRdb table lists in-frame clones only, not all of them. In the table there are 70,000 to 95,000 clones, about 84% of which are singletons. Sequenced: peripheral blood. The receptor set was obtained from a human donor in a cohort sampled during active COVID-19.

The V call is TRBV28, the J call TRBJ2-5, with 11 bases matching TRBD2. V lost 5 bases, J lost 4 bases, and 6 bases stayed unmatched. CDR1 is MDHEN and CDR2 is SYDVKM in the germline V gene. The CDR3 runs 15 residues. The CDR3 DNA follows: TGTGCCAGCAGTCCTAGCGGGGGGCCCTCAGAGACCCAGTACTTC. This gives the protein CASSPSGGPSETQYF. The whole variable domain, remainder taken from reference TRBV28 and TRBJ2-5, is DVKVTQSSRYLVKRTGEKVFLECVQDMDHENMFWYRQDPGLGLRLIYFSYDVKMKEKGDIPEGYSVSREKKERFSLILESASTNQTSMYLCASSPSGGPSETQYFGPGTRLLVL.

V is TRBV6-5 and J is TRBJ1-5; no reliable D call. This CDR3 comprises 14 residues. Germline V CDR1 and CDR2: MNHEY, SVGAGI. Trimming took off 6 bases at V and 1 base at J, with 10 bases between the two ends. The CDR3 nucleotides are TGTGCCAGCAGCACCCAGAAAAGCAATCAGCCCCAGCATTTT. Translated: CASSTQKSNQPQHF.

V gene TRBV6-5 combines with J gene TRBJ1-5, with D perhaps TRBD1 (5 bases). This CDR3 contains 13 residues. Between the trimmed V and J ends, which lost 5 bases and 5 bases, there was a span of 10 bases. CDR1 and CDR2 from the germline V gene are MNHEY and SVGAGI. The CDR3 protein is CASSPTGDQPQHF. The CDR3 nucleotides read TGTGCCAGCAGTCCTACAGGAGATCAGCCCCAGCATTTT.

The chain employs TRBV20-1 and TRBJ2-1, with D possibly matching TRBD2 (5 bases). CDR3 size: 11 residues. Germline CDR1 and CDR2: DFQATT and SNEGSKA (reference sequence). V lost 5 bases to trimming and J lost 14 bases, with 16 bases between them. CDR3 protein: CSADLGAVKFF. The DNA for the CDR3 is TGCAGTGCTGACTTGGGAGCTGTGAAGTTCTTC.

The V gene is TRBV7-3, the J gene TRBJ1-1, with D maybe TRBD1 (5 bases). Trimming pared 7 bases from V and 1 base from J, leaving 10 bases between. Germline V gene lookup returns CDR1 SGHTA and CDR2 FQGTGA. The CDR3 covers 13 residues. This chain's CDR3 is CASKAGGNTEAFF. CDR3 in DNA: TGTGCCAGCAAAGCCGGGGGGAACACTGAAGCTTTCTTT. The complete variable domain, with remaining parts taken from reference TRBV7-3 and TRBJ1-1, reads GAGVSQTPSNKVTEKGKYVELRCDPISGHTALYWYRQSLGQGPEFLIYFQGTGAADDSGLPNDRFFAVRPEGSVSTLKIQRTERGDSAVYLCASKAGGNTEAFFGQGTRLTVV.

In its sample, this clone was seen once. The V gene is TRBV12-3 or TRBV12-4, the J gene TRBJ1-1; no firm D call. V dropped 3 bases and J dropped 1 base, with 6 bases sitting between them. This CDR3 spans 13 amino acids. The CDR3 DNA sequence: TGTGCCAGCAGTTTTGGGCGGAACACTGAAGCTTTCTTT. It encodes CASSFGRNTEAFF.

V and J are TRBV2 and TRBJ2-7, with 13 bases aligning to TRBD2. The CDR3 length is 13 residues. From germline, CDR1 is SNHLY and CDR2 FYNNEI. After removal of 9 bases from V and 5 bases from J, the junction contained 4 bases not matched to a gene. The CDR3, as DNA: TGTGCCAGGGGACTAGCGGGGCTAAACGAGCAGTACTTC. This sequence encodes CARGLAGLNEQYF.

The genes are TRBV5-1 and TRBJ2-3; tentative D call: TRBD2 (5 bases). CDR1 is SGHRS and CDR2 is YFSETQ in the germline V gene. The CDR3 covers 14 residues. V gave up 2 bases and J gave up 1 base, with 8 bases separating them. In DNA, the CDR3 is TGCGCCAGCAGCTTTGGGGAGCGCACAGATACGCAGTATTTT. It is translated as CASSFGERTDTQYF.

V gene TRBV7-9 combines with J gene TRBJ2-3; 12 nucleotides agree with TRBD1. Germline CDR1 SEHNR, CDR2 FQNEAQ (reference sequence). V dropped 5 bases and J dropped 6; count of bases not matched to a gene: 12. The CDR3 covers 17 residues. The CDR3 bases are TGTGCCAGCAGCCCTACCCCGGGACAGGGGGCGTCCGATACGCAGTATTTT. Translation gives CASSPTPGQGASDTQYF.

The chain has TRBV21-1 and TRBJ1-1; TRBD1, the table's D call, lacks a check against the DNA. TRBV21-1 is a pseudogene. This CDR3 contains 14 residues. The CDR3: CASSSMGLDTEAFF. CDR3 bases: TGTGCCAGCAGCTCTATGGGGCTCGACACTGAAGCTTTCTTT.

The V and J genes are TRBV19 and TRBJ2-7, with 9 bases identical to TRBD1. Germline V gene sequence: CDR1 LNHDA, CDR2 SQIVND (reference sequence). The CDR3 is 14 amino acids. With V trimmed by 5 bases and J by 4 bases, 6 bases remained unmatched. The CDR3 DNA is TGTGCCAGTAGTTCAGGGACAGGGACGTACGAGCAGTACTTC. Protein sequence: CASSSGTGTYEQYF.

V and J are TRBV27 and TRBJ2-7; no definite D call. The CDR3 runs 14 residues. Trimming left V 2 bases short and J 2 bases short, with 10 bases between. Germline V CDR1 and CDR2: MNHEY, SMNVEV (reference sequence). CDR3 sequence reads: CASSLQSGPYEQYF. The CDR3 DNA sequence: TGTGCCAGCAGTTTACAGTCGGGTCCCTACGAGCAGTACTTC.

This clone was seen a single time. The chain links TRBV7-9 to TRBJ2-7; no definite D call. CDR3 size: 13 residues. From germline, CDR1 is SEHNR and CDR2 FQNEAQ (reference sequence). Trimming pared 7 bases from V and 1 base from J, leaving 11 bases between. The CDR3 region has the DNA TGTGCCAGCACCACCTCGGTATCCTACGAGCAGTACTTC. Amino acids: CASTTSVSYEQYF.

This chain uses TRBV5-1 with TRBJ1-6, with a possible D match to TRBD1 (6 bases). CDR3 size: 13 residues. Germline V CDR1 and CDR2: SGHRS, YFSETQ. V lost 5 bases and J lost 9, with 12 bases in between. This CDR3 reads CASRYREGSPLHF. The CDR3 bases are TGCGCCAGCAGGTACAGGGAGGGTTCACCCCTCCACTTT.

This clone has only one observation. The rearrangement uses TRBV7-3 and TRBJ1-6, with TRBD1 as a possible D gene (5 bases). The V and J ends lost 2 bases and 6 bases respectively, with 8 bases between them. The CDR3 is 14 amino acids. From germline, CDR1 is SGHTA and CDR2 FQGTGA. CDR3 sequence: CASSLGTSNSPLHF. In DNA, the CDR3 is TGTGCCAGCAGCTTAGGGACTTCTAATTCACCCCTCCACTTT.

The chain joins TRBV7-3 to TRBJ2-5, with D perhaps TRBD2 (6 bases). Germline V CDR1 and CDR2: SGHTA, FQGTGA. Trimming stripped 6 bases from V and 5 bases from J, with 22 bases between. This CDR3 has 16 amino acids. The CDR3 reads CASSPVRGTQMETQYF. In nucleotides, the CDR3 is TGTGCCAGCAGTCCCGTTCGGGGGACCCAAATGGAGACCCAGTACTTC. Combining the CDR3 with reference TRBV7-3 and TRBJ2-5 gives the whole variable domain GAGVSQTPSNKVTEKGKYVELRCDPISGHTALYWYRQSLGQGPEFLIYFQGTGAADDSGLPNDRFFAVRPEGSVSTLKIQRTERGDSAVYLCASSPVRGTQMETQYFGPGTRLLVL.

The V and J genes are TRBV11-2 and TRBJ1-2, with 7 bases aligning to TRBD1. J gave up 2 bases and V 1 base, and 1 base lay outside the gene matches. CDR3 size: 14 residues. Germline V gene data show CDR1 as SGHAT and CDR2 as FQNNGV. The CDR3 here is CASSLGQGNYGYTF. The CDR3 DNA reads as TGTGCCAGCAGCTTAGGACAGGGAAACTATGGCTACACCTTC.

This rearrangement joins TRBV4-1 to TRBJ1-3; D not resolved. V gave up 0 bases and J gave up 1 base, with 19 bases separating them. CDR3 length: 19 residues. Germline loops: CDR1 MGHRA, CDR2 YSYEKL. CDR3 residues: CASSQEGNRGQRSGNTIYF. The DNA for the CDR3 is TGCGCCAGCAGCCAAGAGGGCAATAGAGGGCAGAGGTCTGGAAACACCATATATTTT.

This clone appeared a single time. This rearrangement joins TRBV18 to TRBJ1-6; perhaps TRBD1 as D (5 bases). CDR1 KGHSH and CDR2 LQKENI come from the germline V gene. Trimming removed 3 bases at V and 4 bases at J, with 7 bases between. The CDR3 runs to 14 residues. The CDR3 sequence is CASSPPGYNSPLHF. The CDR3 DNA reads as TGTGCCAGCTCACCGCCAGGGTATAATTCACCCCTCCACTTT.

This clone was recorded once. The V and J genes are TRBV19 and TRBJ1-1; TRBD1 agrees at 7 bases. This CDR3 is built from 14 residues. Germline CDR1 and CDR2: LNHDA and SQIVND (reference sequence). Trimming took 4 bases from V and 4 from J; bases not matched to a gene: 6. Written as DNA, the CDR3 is TGTGCCAGTAGTAAAAACAGGGGATTCACTGAAGCTTTCTTT. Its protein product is CASSKNRGFTEAFF. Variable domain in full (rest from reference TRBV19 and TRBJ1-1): DGGITQSPKYLFRKEGQNVTLSCEQNLNHDAMYWYRQDPGQGLRLIYYSQIVNDFQKGDIAEGYSVSREKKESFPLTVTSAQKNPTAFYLCASSKNRGFTEAFFGQGTRLTVV.

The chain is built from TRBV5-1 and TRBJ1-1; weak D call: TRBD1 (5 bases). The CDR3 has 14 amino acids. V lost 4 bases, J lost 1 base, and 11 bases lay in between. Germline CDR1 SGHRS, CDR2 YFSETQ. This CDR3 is CASSPTVGNTEAFF. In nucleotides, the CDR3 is TGCGCCAGCAGCCCGACAGTTGGGAACACTGAAGCTTTCTTT.

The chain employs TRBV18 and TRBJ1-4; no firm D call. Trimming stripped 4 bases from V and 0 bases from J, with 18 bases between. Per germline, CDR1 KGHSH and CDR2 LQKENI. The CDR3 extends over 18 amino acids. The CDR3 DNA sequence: TGTGCCAGCTCACTCAACTTAGATACCGGGACAACTAATGAAAAACTGTTTTTT. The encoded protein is CASSLNLDTGTTNEKLFF.

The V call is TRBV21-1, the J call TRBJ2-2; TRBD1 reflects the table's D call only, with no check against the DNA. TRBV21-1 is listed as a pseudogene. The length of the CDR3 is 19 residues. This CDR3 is CASITRDRTEPLSTGELFF. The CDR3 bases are TGTGCCAGCATCACCCGGGACAGGACGGAGCCGTTGAGCACCGGGGAGCTGTTTTTT.

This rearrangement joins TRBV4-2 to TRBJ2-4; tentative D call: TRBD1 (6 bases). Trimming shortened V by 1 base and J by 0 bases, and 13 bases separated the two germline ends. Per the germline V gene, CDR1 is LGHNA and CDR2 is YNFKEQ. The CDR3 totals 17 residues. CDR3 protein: CASSQGGQRIAKNIQYF. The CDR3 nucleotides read TGTGCCAGCAGCCAAGGGGGGCAGAGGATAGCCAAAAACATTCAGTACTTC.

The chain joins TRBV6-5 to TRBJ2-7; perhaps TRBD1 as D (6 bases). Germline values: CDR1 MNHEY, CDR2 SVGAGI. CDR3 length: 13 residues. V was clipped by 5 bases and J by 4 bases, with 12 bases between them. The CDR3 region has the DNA TGTGCCAGCAGTACCCGGGACAAGTACGAGCAGTACTTC. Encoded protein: CASSTRDKYEQYF.

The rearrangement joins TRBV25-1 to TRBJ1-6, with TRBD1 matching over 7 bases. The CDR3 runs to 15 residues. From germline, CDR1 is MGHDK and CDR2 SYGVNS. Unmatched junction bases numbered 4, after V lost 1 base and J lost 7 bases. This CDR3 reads CASSEWDRSNSPLHF. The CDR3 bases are TGTGCCAGCAGTGAATGGGACAGAAGCAATTCACCCCTCCACTTT.

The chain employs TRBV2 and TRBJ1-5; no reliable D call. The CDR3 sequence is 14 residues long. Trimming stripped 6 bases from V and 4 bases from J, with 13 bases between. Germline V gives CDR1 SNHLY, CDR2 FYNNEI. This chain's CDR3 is CASRRADGNQPQHF. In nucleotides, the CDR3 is TGTGCCAGCAGGCGGGCCGACGGGAATCAGCCCCAGCATTTT.